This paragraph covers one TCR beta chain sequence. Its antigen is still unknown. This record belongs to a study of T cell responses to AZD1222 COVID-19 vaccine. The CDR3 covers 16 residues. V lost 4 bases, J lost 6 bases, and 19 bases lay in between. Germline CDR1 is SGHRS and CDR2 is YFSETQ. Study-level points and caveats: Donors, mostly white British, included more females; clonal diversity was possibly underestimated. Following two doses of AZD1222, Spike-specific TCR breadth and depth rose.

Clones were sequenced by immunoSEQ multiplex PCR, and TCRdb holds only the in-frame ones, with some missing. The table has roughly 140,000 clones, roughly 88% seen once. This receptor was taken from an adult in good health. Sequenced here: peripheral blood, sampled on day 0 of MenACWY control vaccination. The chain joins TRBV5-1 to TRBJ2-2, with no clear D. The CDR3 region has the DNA TGCGCCAGCAGCCAGCTCAGTAGCCCGGATCCCGGGGAGCTGTTTTTT. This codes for CASSQLSSPDPGELFF.